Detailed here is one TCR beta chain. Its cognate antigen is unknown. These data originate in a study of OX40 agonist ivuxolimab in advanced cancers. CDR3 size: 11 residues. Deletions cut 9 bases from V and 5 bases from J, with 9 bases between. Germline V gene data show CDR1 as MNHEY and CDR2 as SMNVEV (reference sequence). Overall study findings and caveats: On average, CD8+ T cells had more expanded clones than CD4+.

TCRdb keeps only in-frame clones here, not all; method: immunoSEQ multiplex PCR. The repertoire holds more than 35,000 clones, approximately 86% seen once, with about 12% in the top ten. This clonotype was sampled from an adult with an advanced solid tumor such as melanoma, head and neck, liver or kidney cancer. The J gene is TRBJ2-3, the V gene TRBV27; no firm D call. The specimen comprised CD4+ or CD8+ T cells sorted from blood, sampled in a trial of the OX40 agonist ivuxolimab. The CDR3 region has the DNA TGTGCCAGTCTGGCTCGAGATACGCAGTATTTT. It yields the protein CASLARDTQYF.